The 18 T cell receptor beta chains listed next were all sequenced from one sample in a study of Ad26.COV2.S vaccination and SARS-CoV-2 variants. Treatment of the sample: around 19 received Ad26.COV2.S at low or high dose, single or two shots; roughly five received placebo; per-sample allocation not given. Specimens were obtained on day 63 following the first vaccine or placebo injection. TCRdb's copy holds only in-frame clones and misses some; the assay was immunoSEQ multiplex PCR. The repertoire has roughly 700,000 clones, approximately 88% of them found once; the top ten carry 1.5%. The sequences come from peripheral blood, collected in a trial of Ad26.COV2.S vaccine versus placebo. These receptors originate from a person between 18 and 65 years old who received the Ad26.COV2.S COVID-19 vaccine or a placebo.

This chain's CDR3 is CASSDFFQGQGMTGELFF. The DNA of the CDR3 is TGTGCCAGCAGTGATTTCTTCCAGGGGCAGGGGATGACCGGGGAGCTGTTTTTT. V usage is TRBV25-1 and J usage is TRBJ2-2; D is perhaps TRBD1 (6 bases). Trimming removed 3 bases at V and 5 bases at J, with 22 bases between. CDR1 is MGHDK and CDR2 is SYGVNS in the germline V gene. This CDR3 region has 18 residues.

The CDR3 sequence is CASSLGTQVISPLHF. DNA of the CDR3: TGCGCCAGCAGCTTGGGGACACAAGTAATTTCACCCCTCCACTTT. The chain joins TRBV5-1 to TRBJ1-6; D possibly corresponds to TRBD1 (5 bases). CDR3 size: 15 residues. Germline assignment: CDR1 SGHRS and CDR2 YFSETQ. V was pared by 0 bases and J by 9 bases, with 13 bases between.

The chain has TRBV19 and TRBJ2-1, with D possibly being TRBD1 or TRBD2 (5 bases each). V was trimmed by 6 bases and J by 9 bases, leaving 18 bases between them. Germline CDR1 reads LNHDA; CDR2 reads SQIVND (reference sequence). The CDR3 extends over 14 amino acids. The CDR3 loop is CASSGIGGRGEQFF. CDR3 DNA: TGTGCCAGTAGCGGAATTGGGGGTCGGGGTGAGCAGTTCTTC.

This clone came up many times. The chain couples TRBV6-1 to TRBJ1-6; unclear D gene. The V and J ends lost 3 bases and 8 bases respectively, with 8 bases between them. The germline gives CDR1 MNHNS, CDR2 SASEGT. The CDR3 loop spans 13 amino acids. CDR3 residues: CASSDTFHSPLHF. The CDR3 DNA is TGTGCCAGCAGTGACACCTTCCATTCACCCCTCCACTTT.

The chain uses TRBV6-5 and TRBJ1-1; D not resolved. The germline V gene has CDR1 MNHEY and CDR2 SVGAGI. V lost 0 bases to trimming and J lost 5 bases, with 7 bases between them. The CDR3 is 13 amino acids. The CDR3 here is CASSYSRQTEAFF. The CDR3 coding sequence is TGTGCCAGCAGTTACTCTCGGCAAACTGAAGCTTTCTTT.

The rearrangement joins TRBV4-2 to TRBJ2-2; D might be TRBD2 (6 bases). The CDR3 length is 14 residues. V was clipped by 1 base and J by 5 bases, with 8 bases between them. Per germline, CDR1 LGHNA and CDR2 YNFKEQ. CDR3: CASSQGAGTGELFF. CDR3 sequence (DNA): TGTGCCAGCAGCCAAGGGGCGGGGACCGGGGAGCTGTTTTTT.

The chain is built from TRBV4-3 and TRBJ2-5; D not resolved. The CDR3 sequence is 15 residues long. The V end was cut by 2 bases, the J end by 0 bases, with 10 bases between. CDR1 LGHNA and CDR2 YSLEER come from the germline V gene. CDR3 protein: CASSQPLEDQETQYF. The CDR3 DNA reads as TGCGCCAGCAGCCAACCCTTGGAAGACCAAGAGACCCAGTACTTC.

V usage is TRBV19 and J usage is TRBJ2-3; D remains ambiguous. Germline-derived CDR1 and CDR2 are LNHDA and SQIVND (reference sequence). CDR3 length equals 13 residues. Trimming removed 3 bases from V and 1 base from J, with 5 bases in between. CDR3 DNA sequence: TGTGCCAGTAGTATTATGGGCACAGATACGCAGTATTTT. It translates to CASSIMGTDTQYF. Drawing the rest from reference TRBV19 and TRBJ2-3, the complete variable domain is DGGITQSPKYLFRKEGQNVTLSCEQNLNHDAMYWYRQDPGQGLRLIYYSQIVNDFQKGDIAEGYSVSREKKESFPLTVTSAQKNPTAFYLCASSIMGTDTQYFGPGTRLTVL.

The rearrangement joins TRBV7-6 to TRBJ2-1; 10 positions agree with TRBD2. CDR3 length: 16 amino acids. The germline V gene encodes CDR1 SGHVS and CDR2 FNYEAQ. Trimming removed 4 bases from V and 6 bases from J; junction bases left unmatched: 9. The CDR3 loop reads CASSSPPGLAINEQFF. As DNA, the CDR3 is TGTGCCAGCAGCTCCCCCCCGGGACTAGCGATCAATGAGCAGTTCTTC.

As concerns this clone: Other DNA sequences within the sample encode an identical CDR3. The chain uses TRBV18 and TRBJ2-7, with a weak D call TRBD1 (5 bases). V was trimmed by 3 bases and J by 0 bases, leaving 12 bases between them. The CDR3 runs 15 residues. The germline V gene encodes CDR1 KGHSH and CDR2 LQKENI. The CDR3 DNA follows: TGTGCCAGCTCACCGCAGGGTGCCAGCTCCTACGAGCAGTACTTC. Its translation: CASSPQGASSYEQYF.

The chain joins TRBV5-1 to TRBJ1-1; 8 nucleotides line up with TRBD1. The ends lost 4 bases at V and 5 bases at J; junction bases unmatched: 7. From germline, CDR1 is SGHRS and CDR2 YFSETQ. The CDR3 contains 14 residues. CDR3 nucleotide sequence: TGCGCCAGCAGCAACGGACAGGGTTGGACTGAAGCTTTCTTT. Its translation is CASSNGQGWTEAFF.

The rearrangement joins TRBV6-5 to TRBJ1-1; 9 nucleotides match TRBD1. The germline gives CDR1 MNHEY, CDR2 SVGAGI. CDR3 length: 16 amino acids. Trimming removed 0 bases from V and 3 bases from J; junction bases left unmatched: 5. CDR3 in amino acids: CASSYSNRGRDTEAFF. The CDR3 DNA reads TGTGCCAGCAGTTACTCAAACAGGGGGCGTGACACTGAAGCTTTCTTT.

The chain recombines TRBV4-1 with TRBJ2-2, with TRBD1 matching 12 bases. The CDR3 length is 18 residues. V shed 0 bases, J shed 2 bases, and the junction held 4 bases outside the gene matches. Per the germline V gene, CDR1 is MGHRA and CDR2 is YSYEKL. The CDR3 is CASSQDGGQGANTGELFF. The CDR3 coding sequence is TGCGCCAGCAGCCAAGATGGGGGACAGGGGGCAAACACCGGGGAGCTGTTTTTT.

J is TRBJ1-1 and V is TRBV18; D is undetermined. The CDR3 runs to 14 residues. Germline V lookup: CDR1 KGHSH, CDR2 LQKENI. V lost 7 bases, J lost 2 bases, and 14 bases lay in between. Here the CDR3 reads CASFTIPGNTEAFF. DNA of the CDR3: TGTGCCAGCTTCACCATACCAGGTAACACTGAAGCTTTCTTT.

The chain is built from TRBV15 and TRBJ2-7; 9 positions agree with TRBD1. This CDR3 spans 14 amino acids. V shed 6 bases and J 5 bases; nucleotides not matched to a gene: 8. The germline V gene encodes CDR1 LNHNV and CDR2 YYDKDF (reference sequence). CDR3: CATSRDRVRDEQYF. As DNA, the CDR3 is TGTGCCACCAGTCGGGACAGGGTTCGGGACGAGCAGTACTTC.

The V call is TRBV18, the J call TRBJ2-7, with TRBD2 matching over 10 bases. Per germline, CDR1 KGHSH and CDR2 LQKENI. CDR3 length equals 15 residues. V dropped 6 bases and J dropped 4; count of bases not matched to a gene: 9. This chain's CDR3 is CASSLISGRKYEQYF. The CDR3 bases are TGTGCCAGCTCGCTGATTAGCGGGAGGAAATACGAGCAGTACTTC.

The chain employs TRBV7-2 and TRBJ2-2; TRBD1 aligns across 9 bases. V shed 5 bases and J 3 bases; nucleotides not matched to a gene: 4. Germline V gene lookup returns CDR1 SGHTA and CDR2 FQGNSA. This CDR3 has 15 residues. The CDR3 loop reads CASSLDRGDTGELFF. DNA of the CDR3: TGTGCCAGCAGCCTCGACAGGGGGGACACCGGGGAGCTGTTTTTT.

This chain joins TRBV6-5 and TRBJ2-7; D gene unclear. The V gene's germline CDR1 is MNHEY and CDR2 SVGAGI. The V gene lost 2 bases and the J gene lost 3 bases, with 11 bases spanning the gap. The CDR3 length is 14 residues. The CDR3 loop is CASSYGDTDYEQYF. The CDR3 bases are TGTGCCAGCAGTTACGGTGACACTGACTACGAGCAGTACTTC.